These 30 T cell receptor beta chains originate from one sample sequenced in a study of prognosis after radiotherapy for stage I lung cancer. Genomic DNA was subjected to two-round multiplex PCR for amplification of TCR beta CDR3. First-round PCR amplification was performed with primers specific to each TRBV and TRBJ gene. Using its own MiXCR run on the multiplex PCR reads, TCRdb lists one record per CDR3 protein. The sample has tens of thousands of distinct CDR3 sequences, around 38% seen once. The specimen was PBMCs, collected before or after stereotactic body radiation therapy (not recorded which). The origin of the receptors is a donor aged 50 or older with non-small cell lung cancer.

At least ten counts were recorded for this clonotype. The chain couples TRBV20-1 to TRBJ1-2; D unresolved. The CDR3 runs to 13 residues. Germline values: CDR1 DFQATT, CDR2 SNEGSKA (reference sequence). The V end lost 1 base, the J end lost 8 bases, and 14 bases lay between the germline ends. The CDR3 here is CSARASGSYGYTF. In DNA form, the CDR3 reads TGCAGTGCTAGAGCCTCGGGCAGTTACGGCTACACCTTC.

In its sample, this clonotype was seen many times. The chain recombines TRBV6-4 with TRBJ1-5; 10 positions agree with TRBD1. CDR1 MRHNA and CDR2 SNTAGT come from the germline V gene. The CDR3 totals 16 residues. The V segment lost 6 bases and the J segment 4 bases; nucleotides outside the gene matches: 9. The CDR3 bases are TGTGCCAGCAGCATGGGACAGGGGATAATAAATCAGCCCCAGCATTTT. Translating gives CASSMGQGIINQPQHF.

At least ten counts were recorded for this clonotype. The V and J genes are TRBV6-1 and TRBJ2-7; D gene ambiguous. Germline assignment: CDR1 MNHNS and CDR2 SASEGT. V was cut by 8 bases and J by 6 bases, with 14 bases left in between. The CDR3 sequence is 12 residues long. The CDR3 DNA reads TGTGCCAGCGGCTTCCCGTATGGCGAGCAGTACTTC. Amino acid sequence: CASGFPYGEQYF.

This clonotype occurred many times. V usage is TRBV7-6 and J usage is TRBJ2-2; the match to TRBD2 covers 8 bases. J was trimmed by 6 bases and V by 4 bases; bases with no gene match: 7. CDR1 is SGHVS, CDR2 FNYEAQ, per germline. The CDR3 sequence is 15 residues long. The CDR3 DNA reads as TGTGCCAGCAGCTCCGCCGGGGGGGAGGCCGGGGAGCTGTTTTTT. It encodes CASSSAGGEAGELFF.

This chain connects TRBV6-2 or TRBV6-3 to TRBJ1-6; a possible D gene is TRBD1 (5 bases). The CDR3 length is 15 residues. Trimming pared 5 bases from V and 2 bases from J, leaving 10 bases between. CDR1 and CDR2 from the germline V gene are MNHEY and SVGEGT. CDR3 nucleotide sequence: TGTGCCAGCAGTGAAGGGGTCCCCTATAATTCACCCCTCCACTTT. Protein product: CASSEGVPYNSPLHF.

This clonotype was picked up one time. At one boundary the junction diverges from the germline segment, which might be a read error. This rearrangement joins TRBV19 to TRBJ1-6, with 7 bases identical to TRBD1. The CDR3 sequence is 15 residues long. Germline V gives CDR1 LNHDA, CDR2 SQIVND (reference sequence). CDR3: CASRPGTAYNLPPHF. CDR3 nucleotides: TGTGCCAGTAGACCTGGGACAGCATATAATTTACCCCCCCACTTT.

This clonotype was counted at least ten times. The chain combines TRBV18 with TRBJ1-2, with TRBD1 identical over 9 bases. V lost 1 base to trimming and J lost 8 bases; unmatched junction nucleotides: 8. The length of the CDR3 is 15 residues. CDR1 and CDR2 from the germline V gene are KGHSH and LQKENI. CDR3 sequence: CASSPQVGQGPGYTF. The CDR3 DNA reads as TGTGCCAGCTCACCACAGGTCGGACAGGGGCCCGGCTACACCTTC.

This clonotype was observed at least ten times. The CDR3 loop reads CASSLIVSNEQFF. The CDR3 coding sequence is TGTGCCAGCAGTTTAATAGTTAGCAATGAGCAGTTCTTC. V usage is TRBV27 and J usage is TRBJ2-1, with no clear D. Per germline, CDR1 MNHEY and CDR2 SMNVEV (reference sequence). The V and J ends lost 2 bases and 6 bases respectively, with 8 bases between them. The CDR3 is 13 residues long.

This clonotype was recorded once. The chain joins TRBV20-1 to TRBJ1-2; TRBD1 aligns across 8 bases. The CDR3 sequence is 13 residues long. CDR1 and CDR2 (germline): DFQATT, SNEGSKA (reference sequence). Trimming took 2 bases from V and 5 from J; bases not matched to a gene: 4. CDR3 nucleotides: TGCAGTGCTAGACCGGACAGGGTTTATGGCTACACCTTC. Its translation is CSARPDRVYGYTF.

This clonotype was observed many times. The V call is TRBV27, the J call TRBJ2-1; no reliable D call. V was pared by 6 bases and J by 9 bases, with 15 bases between. Germline V gene sequence: CDR1 MNHEY, CDR2 SMNVEV (reference sequence). The CDR3 consists of 13 residues. CDR3 DNA sequence: TGTGCCAGCAGCCAAATTGAATTAGGTGAGCAGTTCTTC. Translated: CASSQIELGEQFF.

This clonotype was counted a single time. A far larger clone is one base from this, pointing to a likely read error. The chain combines TRBV11-2 with TRBJ2-1; no reliable D call. The CDR3 consists of 13 residues. Germline-derived CDR1 and CDR2 are SGHAT and FQNNGV. The CDR3 loop reads CASSLATSNEQFF. CDR3 DNA sequence: TGCGCCAGCAGCTTGGCGACGTCTAATGAGCAGTTCTTC.

This clonotype has at least ten counts. V usage is TRBV9 and J usage is TRBJ2-1; 15 bases are shared with TRBD2. The junction had 8 bases not matched to a gene; V was cut back by 2 bases and J by 8 bases. Germline lookup yields CDR1 SGDLS and CDR2 YYNGEE. This CDR3 has 17 residues. The CDR3 bases are TGTGCCAGCAGCGTCCCAGGGACTAGCGGGGGGATGGATGAGCAGTTCTTC. It codes for CASSVPGTSGGMDEQFF.

This clonotype was seen many times. J is TRBJ2-7 and V is TRBV6-5; the D is unclear. Germline loops: CDR1 MNHEY, CDR2 SVGAGI. The CDR3 covers 13 residues. V was clipped by 2 bases and J by 1 base, with 6 bases between them. The CDR3 sequence: CASSYKRSYEQYF. As DNA, the CDR3 is TGTGCCAGCAGTTACAAGAGGTCCTACGAGCAGTACTTC.

This clonotype appeared a few times. One base away lies a much larger clone, so this may be a sequencing read error. The chain recombines TRBV5-8 with TRBJ2-3; D is uncertain. The V gene lost 6 bases and the J gene lost 4 bases, with 9 bases spanning the gap. Germline-derived CDR1 and CDR2 are SGHTS and YDEGEE. This CDR3 contains 12 residues. DNA of the CDR3: TGTGCCAGCATCCAGGTTGCAGATACGCAGTATTTT. Its protein product is CASIQVADTQYF.

This rearrangement joins TRBV2 to TRBJ2-7, with unresolved D. CDR3 length equals 15 residues. Trimming shortened V by 6 bases and J by 3 bases, and 18 bases separated the two germline ends. Germline lookup yields CDR1 SNHLY and CDR2 FYNNEI. The CDR3 DNA is TGTGCCAGCAGACTTGAAGGTAAAGTGGTCTACGAGCAGTACTTC. Residues: CASRLEGKVVYEQYF.

V gene TRBV12-3 or TRBV12-4 combines with J gene TRBJ2-7, with 11 bases matching TRBD2. The CDR3 sequence is 16 residues long. V gave up 6 bases and J gave up 0 bases; unmatched junction bases: 7. The CDR3 loop is CASSPSSGRASYEQYF. The DNA of the CDR3 is TGTGCCAGCAGCCCCAGTAGCGGGAGGGCCTCCTACGAGCAGTACTTC.

Many counts were recorded for this clonotype. One junction end does not reproduce the germline sequence, and a read error may be involved. V is TRBV7-9 and J is TRBJ2-3; 12 nucleotides agree with TRBD2. There are 18 residues in the CDR3. Per germline, CDR1 SEHNR and CDR2 FQNEAQ (reference sequence). For the CDR3, the DNA is TGTGTCAGCAGCTCCCCGCGCCCGACTAGCGGGAGCGCAGATACGCAGTATTTT. Amino acid sequence: CVSSSPRPTSGSADTQYF.

Concerning this clonotype: The junction departs from the called germline gene at one end, perhaps through a read error. The chain employs TRBV6-1 and TRBJ2-1; 9 bases align to TRBD1. The length of the CDR3 is 14 residues. Germline lookup yields CDR1 MNHNS and CDR2 SASEGT. The CDR3 reads CASSRDRVRDERFF. The CDR3 DNA reads as TGTGCCAGCTCTCGGGACAGGGTGCGGGATGAGCGGTTCTTC.

The CDR3 is CSAGQGGLAGGRQETQYF. The CDR3 DNA is TGCAGTGCTGGCCAAGGGGGACTAGCGGGAGGGCGGCAAGAGACCCAGTACTTC. The V and J genes are TRBV20-1 and TRBJ2-5; 16 bases fit TRBD2. The CDR3 contains 18 residues. Looked up from germline, CDR1 is DFQATT and CDR2 is SNEGSKA (reference sequence). Trimming removed 5 bases from V and 2 bases from J; junction bases left unmatched: 11.

This clonotype turned up a few times. This sequence may be a read error, since a much larger clone differs from it by one base. The chain employs TRBV3-1 and TRBJ1-2; weak D call: TRBD1 (6 bases). In germline, CDR1 is LGHDT, CDR2 YNNKEL (reference sequence). CDR3 length equals 14 residues. The ends were cut back, 3 bases at V and 7 bases at J, with 15 bases in the middle. CDR3 sequence (DNA): TGTGCCAGCAGCCATCGGGGGGGGGCTCGTGGCTACACCTTC. Residues: CASSHRGGARGYTF.

V is TRBV5-1 and J is TRBJ1-6, with D possibly being TRBD1 (6 bases). The germline gives CDR1 SGHRS, CDR2 YFSETQ. The CDR3 runs to 15 residues. Trimming removed 0 bases at V and 7 bases at J, with 11 bases between. The CDR3 loop reads CASSLAGEGNSPLHF. DNA of the CDR3: TGCGCCAGCAGCTTGGCAGGGGAAGGGAATTCACCCCTCCACTTT.

The chain has TRBV20-1 and TRBJ2-1; D might be TRBD2 (5 bases). This CDR3 contains 14 residues. Trimming removed 3 bases at V and 8 bases at J, with 17 bases between. CDR1 and CDR2 from the germline V gene are DFQATT and SNEGSKA (reference sequence). Here the CDR3 reads CSASQSGLLDEQFF. Written as DNA, the CDR3 is TGCAGTGCTAGTCAGAGCGGCCTTTTGGATGAGCAGTTCTTC.

This chain connects TRBV6-2 or TRBV6-3 to TRBJ2-2; 10 bases are a match to TRBD2. The CDR3 covers 18 residues. Germline V gene sequence: CDR1 MNHEY, CDR2 SVGEGT. The ends lost 2 bases at V and 1 base at J; junction bases unmatched: 7. CDR3 residues: CASSYGVAGGLNTGELFF. In DNA form, the CDR3 reads TGTGCCAGCAGTTACGGGGTAGCGGGGGGCCTGAACACCGGGGAGCTGTTTTTT.

This clonotype has ten or more counts. The J gene is TRBJ2-3, the V gene TRBV7-9; D possibly corresponds to TRBD2 (5 bases). The germline CDR1 and CDR2 sequences are SEHNR and FQNEAQ (reference sequence). This CDR3 is 15 amino acids long. V was shortened by 5 bases and J by 2 bases, with 14 bases between the two germline ends. CDR3 region: CASSTLLGDTDTQYF. In DNA, the CDR3 is TGTGCCAGCAGCACCCTTTTGGGAGACACAGATACGCAGTATTTT.

This clonotype qualifies as medium-sized. This sequence joins TRBV6-2 or TRBV6-3 and TRBJ2-7, with a possible D match to TRBD2 (5 bases). The CDR3 has 13 residues. Germline-derived CDR1 and CDR2 are MNHEY and SVGEGT. Deletions cut 0 bases from V and 12 bases from J, with 15 bases between. CDR3 sequence reads: CASSYSRHGEGYF. In nucleotides, the CDR3 is TGTGCCAGCAGTTACTCTAGGCATGGAGAGGGGTACTTC.

Many counts were recorded for this clonotype. The chain couples TRBV20-1 to TRBJ1-1; D call uncertain. Germline CDR1 DFQATT, CDR2 SNEGSKA (reference sequence). The CDR3 consists of 13 residues. Trimming shortened V by 3 bases and J by 4 bases, and 12 bases separated the two germline ends. The CDR3 is CSASGWQATEAFF. The CDR3 DNA reads as TGCAGTGCTAGTGGATGGCAGGCCACTGAAGCTTTCTTT.

J is TRBJ2-2 and V is TRBV24-1, with TRBD2 matching over 13 bases. The CDR3 spans 17 residues. After removal of 4 bases from V and 4 bases from J, the junction contained 5 bases not matched to a gene. Germline V gene lookup returns CDR1 KGHDR and CDR2 SFDVKD. The CDR3 nucleotides are TGTGCCACCAGTGACCCCGGACTAGCGGGAGTCACCGGGGAGCTGTTTTTT. Encoded protein: CATSDPGLAGVTGELFF.

The rearrangement uses TRBV27 and TRBJ2-1; D perhaps matches TRBD2 (5 bases). V lost 2 bases and J 2 bases, leaving 7 bases between the germline ends. Looked up from germline, CDR1 is MNHEY and CDR2 is SMNVEV (reference sequence). The CDR3 is made up of 14 amino acids. For the CDR3, the DNA is TGTGCCAGCAGTTTAACTAGAACCTACAATGAGCAGTTCTTC. Translated: CASSLTRTYNEQFF.

The chain carries TRBV28 and TRBJ1-2; TRBD1 might be the D (5 bases). The CDR3 is made up of 12 amino acids. The V gene's germline CDR1 is MDHEN and CDR2 SYDVKM. Trimming cost V 3 bases and J 8 bases, with 10 bases left between them. The DNA of the CDR3 is TGTGCCAGCAGTTTGGGGGTCGGCGGCTACACCTTC. This encodes CASSLGVGGYTF.

This clonotype was seen only once. No conserved phenylalanine or tryptophan ends this CDR3, so it is likely a read error. This chain joins TRBV10-3 and TRBJ1-1; 7 bases match TRBD1. The V segment lost 6 bases and the J segment 5 bases; nucleotides outside the gene matches: 6. In germline, CDR1 is ENHRY, CDR2 SYGVKD. The CDR3 has 13 amino acids. CDR3 coding DNA: TGTGCCATCAGCCGGGACAGTGGTACTGAAGCTTTCTCT. Amino acid sequence: CAISRDSGTEAFS.